This TCR beta chain was captured in a study of cytomegalovirus exposure and HLA in healthy donors. Study-wide background: There were 90 million to 140 million unique TCR beta sequences, drawn from 150 million to 200 million T cells, in an earlier analysis. Researchers found that roughly 77% of about 400 genotyped donors fell within the Caucasian-associated ancestry cluster.

Trimming took 6 bases from V and 2 from J, leaving 10 bases between them. The CDR3 is made up of 14 amino acids. Germline loops: CDR1 WSHSY, CDR2 SAAADI. It was with 60 Vbeta and 13 Jbeta primers that the PCR ran. Profiled with immunoSEQ multiplex PCR; TCRdb holds only in-frame clones, not every one. The repertoire holds 120,000 or so clones, with 83% as singletons. The sequenced sample consisted of PBMCs. The chain joins TRBV10-2 to TRBJ2-2; D is perhaps TRBD2 (6 bases). The origin of this receptor is a woman aged 40 to 49 in good health and CMV-seropositive. CDR3 region: CASSGLLNTGELFF. CDR3 DNA sequence: TGCGCCAGCAGCGGACTACTAAACACCGGGGAGCTGTTTTTT.